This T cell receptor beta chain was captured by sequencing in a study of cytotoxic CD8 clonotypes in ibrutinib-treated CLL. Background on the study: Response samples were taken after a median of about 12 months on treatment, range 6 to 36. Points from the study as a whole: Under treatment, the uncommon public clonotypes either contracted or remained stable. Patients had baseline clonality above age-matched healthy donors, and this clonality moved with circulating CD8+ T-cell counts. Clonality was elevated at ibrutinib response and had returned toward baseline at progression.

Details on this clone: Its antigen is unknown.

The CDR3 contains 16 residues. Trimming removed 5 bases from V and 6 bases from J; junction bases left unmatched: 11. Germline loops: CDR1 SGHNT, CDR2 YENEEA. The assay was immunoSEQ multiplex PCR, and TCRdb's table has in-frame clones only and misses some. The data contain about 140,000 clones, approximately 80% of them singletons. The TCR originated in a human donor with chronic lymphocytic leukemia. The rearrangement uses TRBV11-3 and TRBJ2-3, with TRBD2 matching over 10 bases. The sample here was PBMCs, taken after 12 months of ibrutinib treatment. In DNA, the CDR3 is TGTGCCAGCAGCCTCGGACTAGCGGTAACGTGGGATACGCAGTATTTT. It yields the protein CASSLGLAVTWDTQYF.